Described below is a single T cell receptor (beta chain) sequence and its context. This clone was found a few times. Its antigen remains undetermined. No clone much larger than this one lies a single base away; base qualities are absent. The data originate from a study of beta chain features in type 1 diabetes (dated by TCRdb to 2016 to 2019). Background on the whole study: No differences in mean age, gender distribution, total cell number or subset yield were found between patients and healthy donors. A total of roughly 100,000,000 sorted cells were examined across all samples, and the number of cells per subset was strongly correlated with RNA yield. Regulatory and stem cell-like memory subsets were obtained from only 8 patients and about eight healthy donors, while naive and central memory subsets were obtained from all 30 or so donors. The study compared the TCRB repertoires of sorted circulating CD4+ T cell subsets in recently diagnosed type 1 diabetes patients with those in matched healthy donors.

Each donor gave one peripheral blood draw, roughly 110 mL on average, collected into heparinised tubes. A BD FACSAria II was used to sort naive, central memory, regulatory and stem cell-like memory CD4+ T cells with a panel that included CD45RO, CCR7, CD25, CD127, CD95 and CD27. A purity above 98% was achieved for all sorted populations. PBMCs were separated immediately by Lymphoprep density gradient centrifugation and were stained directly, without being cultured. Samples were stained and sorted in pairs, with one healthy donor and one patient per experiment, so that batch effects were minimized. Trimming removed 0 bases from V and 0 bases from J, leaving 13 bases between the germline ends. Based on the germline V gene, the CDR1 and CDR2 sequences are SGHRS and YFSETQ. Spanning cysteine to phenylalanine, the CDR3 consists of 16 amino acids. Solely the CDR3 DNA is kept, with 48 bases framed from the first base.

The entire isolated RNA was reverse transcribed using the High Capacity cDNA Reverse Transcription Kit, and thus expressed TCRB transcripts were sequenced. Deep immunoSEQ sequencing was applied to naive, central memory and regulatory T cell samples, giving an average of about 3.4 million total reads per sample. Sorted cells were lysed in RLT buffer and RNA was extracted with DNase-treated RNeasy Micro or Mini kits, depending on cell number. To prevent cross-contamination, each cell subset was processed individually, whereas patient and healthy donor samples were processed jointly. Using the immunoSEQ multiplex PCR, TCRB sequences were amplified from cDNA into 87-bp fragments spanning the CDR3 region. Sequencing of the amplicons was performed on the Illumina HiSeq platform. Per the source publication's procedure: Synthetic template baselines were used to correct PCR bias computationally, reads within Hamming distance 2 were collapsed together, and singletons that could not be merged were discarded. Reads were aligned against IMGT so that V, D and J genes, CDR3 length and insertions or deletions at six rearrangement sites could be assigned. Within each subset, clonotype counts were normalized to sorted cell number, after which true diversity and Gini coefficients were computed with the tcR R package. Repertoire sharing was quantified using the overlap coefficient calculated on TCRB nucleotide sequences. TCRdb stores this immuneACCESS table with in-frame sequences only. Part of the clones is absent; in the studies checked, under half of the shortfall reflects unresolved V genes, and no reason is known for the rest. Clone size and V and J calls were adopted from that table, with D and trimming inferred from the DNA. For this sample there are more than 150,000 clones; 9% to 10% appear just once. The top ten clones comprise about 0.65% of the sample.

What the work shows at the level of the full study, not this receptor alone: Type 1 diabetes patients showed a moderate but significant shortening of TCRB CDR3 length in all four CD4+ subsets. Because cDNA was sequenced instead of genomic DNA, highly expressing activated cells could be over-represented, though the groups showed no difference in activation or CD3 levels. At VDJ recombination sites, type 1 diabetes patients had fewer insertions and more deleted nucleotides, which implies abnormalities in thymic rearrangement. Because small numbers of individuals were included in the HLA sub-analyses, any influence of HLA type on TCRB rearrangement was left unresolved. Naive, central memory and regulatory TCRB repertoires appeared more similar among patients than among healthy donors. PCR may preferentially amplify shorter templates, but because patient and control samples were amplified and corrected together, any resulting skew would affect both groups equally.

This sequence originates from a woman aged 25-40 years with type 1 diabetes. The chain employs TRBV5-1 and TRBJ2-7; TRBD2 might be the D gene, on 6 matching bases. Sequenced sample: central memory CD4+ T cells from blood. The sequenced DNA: TGCGCCAGCAGCTTGGGTGGCGGTAGCGGCTCCTACGAGCAGTACTTC. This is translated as CASSLGGGSGSYEQYF.